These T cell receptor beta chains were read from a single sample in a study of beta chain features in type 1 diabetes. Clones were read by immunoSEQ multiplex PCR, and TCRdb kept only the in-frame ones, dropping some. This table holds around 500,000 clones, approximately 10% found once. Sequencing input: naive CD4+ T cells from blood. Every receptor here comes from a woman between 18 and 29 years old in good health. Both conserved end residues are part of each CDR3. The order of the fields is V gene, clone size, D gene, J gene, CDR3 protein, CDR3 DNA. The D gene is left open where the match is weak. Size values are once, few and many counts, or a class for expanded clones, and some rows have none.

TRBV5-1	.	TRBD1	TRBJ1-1	CASSDRVQTEAFF	TGCGCCAGCAGCGACAGGGTACAAACTGAAGCTTTCTTT
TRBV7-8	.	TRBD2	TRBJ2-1	CASSLGREPNEQFF	TGTGCCAGCAGCCTAGGGAGGGAGCCCAATGAGCAGTTCTTC
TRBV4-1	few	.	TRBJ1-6	CASSYSTVNSPLHF	TGCGCCAGCAGCTATAGTACAGTTAATTCACCCCTCCACTTT
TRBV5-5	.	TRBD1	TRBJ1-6	CASSLRQGAYNSPLHF	TGTGCCAGCAGCTTGAGACAGGGGGCCTATAATTCACCCCTCCACTTT
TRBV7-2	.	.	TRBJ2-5	CASSPQGREAETQYF	TGTGCCAGCAGCCCGCAGGGCAGGGAGGCAGAGACCCAGTACTTC
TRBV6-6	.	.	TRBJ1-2	CASSYSGVPRAGYTF	TGTGCCAGCAGTTACTCGGGGGTACCCAGGGCTGGCTACACCTTC
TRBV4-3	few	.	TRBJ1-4	CASSQDLGVTEKLFF	TGCGCCAGCAGCCAAGATTTGGGAGTTACTGAAAAACTGTTTTTT
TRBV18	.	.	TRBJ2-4	CASSPGEAKNIQYF	TGTGCCAGCTCACCAGGGGAAGCCAAAAACATTCAGTACTTC
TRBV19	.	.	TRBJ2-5	CASRFSVEETQYF	TGTGCCAGTAGGTTCTCAGTCGAAGAGACCCAGTACTTC
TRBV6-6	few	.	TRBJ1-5	CASSEQGGGQPQHF	TGTGCCAGCAGCGAACAGGGTGGGGGTCAGCCCCAGCATTTT
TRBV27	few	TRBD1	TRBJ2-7	CASSFWDRSSYEQYF	TGTGCCAGCAGTTTTTGGGACAGGAGCTCCTACGAGCAGTACTTC
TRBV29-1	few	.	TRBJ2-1	CSVGLTYNEQFF	TGCAGCGTAGGACTGACCTACAATGAGCAGTTCTTC
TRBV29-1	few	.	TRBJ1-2	CSVWGAYGYTF	TGCAGCGTCTGGGGAGCCTATGGCTACACCTTC
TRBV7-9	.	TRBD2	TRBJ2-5	CASRWHGTSGEETQYF	TGTGCCAGCAGGTGGCATGGGACTAGCGGAGAAGAGACCCAGTACTTC
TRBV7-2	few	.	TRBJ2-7	CASSLGQGGYEQYF	TGTGCCAGCAGCTTAGGGCAGGGAGGCTACGAGCAGTACTTC
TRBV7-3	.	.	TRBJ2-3	CASSLEYGDTQYF	TGTGCCAGCAGCTTAGAATACGGCGATACGCAGTATTTT
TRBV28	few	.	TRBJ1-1	CASRKGGRMNTEAFF	TGTGCCAGCAGAAAAGGGGGACGGATGAACACTGAAGCTTTCTTT
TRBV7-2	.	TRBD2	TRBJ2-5	CASSLGEGGTQYF	TGTGCCAGCAGCTTAGGGGAGGGTGGGACCCAGTACTTC
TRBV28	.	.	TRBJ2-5	CASSWIGETQYF	TGTGCCAGCAGTTGGATTGGAGAGACCCAGTACTTC
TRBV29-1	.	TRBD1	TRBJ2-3	CSVAESTGGTTQYF	TGCAGCGTTGCCGAATCAACAGGGGGCACAACGCAGTATTTT
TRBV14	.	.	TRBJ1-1	CASSPFSRTEAFF	TGTGCCAGCAGCCCATTTAGCCGGACTGAAGCTTTCTTT
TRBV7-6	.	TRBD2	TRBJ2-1	CASSPGLADYNEQFF	TGTGCCAGCAGCCCGGGACTAGCGGACTACAATGAGCAGTTCTTC
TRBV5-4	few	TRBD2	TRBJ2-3	CASKTGGGRTDTQYF	TGTGCCAGCAAGACGGGGGGCGGGAGGACAGATACGCAGTATTTT
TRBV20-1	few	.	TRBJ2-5	CSAQETQYF	TGCAGTGCCCAAGAGACCCAGTACTTC
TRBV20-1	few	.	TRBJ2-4	CSSGAKNIQYF	TGCAGTTCCGGGGCCAAAAACATTCAGTACTTC
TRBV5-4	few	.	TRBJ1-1	CASSGVQGRSTEAFF	TGTGCCAGCAGCGGAGTACAGGGACGGAGCACTGAAGCTTTCTTT
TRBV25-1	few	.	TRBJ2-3	CASSRSDTQYF	TGTGCCAGCAGTCGTTCTGATACGCAGTATTTT